The clone carrying this T cell receptor (beta chain) appeared a single time. Every subset's genomic DNA went evenly onto several immunoSEQ plates. This table comes from immunoSEQ multiplex PCR, and its TCRdb copy is limited to in-frame clones, with some not included. The table shows approximately 720,000 clones, with about three quarters occurring only once. The source of the sample is a study of shared clonotypes between healthy human individuals. CDR3 size: 16 residues. In germline, CDR1 is MNHEY, CDR2 SMNVEV (reference sequence). The V end was cut by 3 bases, the J end by 4 bases, with 18 bases between.

V and J are TRBV27 and TRBJ1-1, with D maybe TRBD1 (6 bases). The sequence derives from a woman in her 30s in good health. Specimen: memory CD4+ T cells sorted from blood. Subset: CD45RA-negative fraction. In DNA, the CDR3 is TGTGCCAGCAGTTTTCACAGGGACGGCCCCGGCACTGAAGCTTTCTTT. Protein: CASSFHRDGPGTEAFF.